The 27 T cell receptor beta chains below come from one sample, sequenced in a study of blood T cell repertoires in COVID-19. Libraries were prepared by immunoSEQ multiplex PCR; TCRdb keeps only in-frame clonotypes and omits some of them. The table shows under 250,000 clones, with around 84% occurring only once. Sequencing was done on a sample of peripheral blood. These receptors were collected from a human donor in a cohort sampled during active COVID-19.

The chain recombines TRBV19 with TRBJ2-1; 9 bases align to TRBD1. Germline trimming cut 4 bases from V and 6 bases from J; bases unmatched to any gene: 10. The germline CDR1 and CDR2 sequences are LNHDA and SQIVND (reference sequence). The CDR3 is 16 residues long. The CDR3 is CASSTPKTGGLNEQFF. The CDR3 bases are TGTGCCAGTAGTACCCCAAAGACAGGGGGGCTCAATGAGCAGTTCTTC.

This rearrangement joins TRBV30 to TRBJ2-5; D might be TRBD1 (6 bases). Germline CDR1 GTSNPN, CDR2 SVGIG (reference sequence). The CDR3 contains 15 residues. Deletions cut 0 bases from V and 5 bases from J, with 16 bases between. The CDR3 is CAWSVGPQGYETQYF. As DNA, the CDR3 is TGTGCCTGGAGTGTAGGCCCGCAGGGGTACGAGACCCAGTACTTC.

The chain couples TRBV28 to TRBJ1-5; D gene unclear. CDR3 size: 14 residues. Trimming pared 8 bases from V and 0 bases from J, leaving 11 bases between. Germline V CDR1 and CDR2: MDHEN, SYDVKM. This chain's CDR3 is CASAGRYSNQPQHF. The CDR3 DNA reads as TGTGCCAGCGCGGGCCGATATAGCAATCAGCCCCAGCATTTT.

The chain is built from TRBV7-8 and TRBJ2-7, with D unresolved. The V end lost 5 bases, the J end lost 4 bases, and 9 bases lay between the germline ends. CDR3 length: 12 amino acids. CDR1 and CDR2 (germline): SGHVS, FQNEAQ. CDR3 amino acids: CASSLPGYEQYF. CDR3 nucleotides: TGTGCCAGCAGCCTTCCGGGTTACGAGCAGTACTTC.

The chain recombines TRBV7-2 with TRBJ2-7, with 9 bases that match TRBD2. This CDR3 spans 15 amino acids. Losses at the gene ends were 2 bases for V and 3 bases for J; bases not matched to a gene: 5. Germline V gene data show CDR1 as SGHTA and CDR2 as FQGNSA. CDR3 DNA sequence: TGTGCCAGCAGCTTATTGGCGGGGGGGGTCTACGAGCAGTACTTC. It codes for CASSLLAGGVYEQYF.

This sequence joins TRBV5-1 and TRBJ2-7, with TRBD2 matching 12 bases. J was trimmed by 7 bases and V by 4 bases; bases with no gene match: 9. The CDR3 sequence is 15 residues long. Germline V lookup: CDR1 SGHRS, CDR2 YFSETQ. The CDR3 DNA follows: TGCGCCAGCAGCCTGGGACTAGCGGGTGACGGAGAGCAGTACTTC. Translation: CASSLGLAGDGEQYF.

The V gene is TRBV18, the J gene TRBJ1-2; 10 bases are a match to TRBD1. This CDR3 contains 14 residues. Trimming at V came to 6 bases and at J to 4 bases, leaving 5 bases not matched to a gene. CDR1 and CDR2 (germline): KGHSH, LQKENI. As DNA, the CDR3 is TGTGCCAGCTCTCCCGGGACAGGGGCCTATGGCTACACCTTC. It yields the protein CASSPGTGAYGYTF.

The genes are TRBV10-3 and TRBJ2-3, with D maybe TRBD1 (5 bases). This CDR3 has 12 residues. V was clipped by 6 bases and J by 2 bases, with 6 bases between them. Germline V gives CDR1 ENHRY, CDR2 SYGVKD. In nucleotides, the CDR3 is TGTGCCATCAGACAGGACACAGATACGCAGTATTTT. As protein: CAIRQDTDTQYF.

The chain recombines TRBV28 with TRBJ1-2; a weak D match, TRBD1 (6 bases). This CDR3 contains 14 residues. The V end was cut by 9 bases, the J end by 0 bases, with 14 bases between. Germline V gene sequence: CDR1 MDHEN, CDR2 SYDVKM. Written as DNA, the CDR3 is TGTGCCAGAAGAGCAGGGGTCCCTAACTATGGCTACACCTTC. Translation gives CARRAGVPNYGYTF.

V usage is TRBV4-3 and J usage is TRBJ1-6; D ambiguous. CDR1 is LGHNA and CDR2 is YSLEER in the germline V gene. The CDR3 has 13 residues. V was cut by 4 bases and J by 9 bases, with 10 bases left in between. The CDR3 sequence: CASSLLAGSPLHF. CDR3 sequence (DNA): TGCGCCAGCAGCCTTCTGGCGGGTTCACCCCTCCACTTT.

The genes are TRBV6-5 and TRBJ2-6; D is uncertain. The V end was cut by 11 bases, the J end by 4 bases, with 15 bases between. The CDR3 extends over 14 amino acids. Germline V gene lookup returns CDR1 MNHEY and CDR2 SVGAGI. The CDR3 DNA reads as TGTGCCTCGTCGTTAAACTGGGGGGCCAACGTCCTGACTTTC. It specifies CASSLNWGANVLTF.

A few counts support this clone. V and J are TRBV19 and TRBJ2-1; D might be TRBD2 (5 bases). Germline V gives CDR1 LNHDA, CDR2 SQIVND (reference sequence). CDR3 length: 15 amino acids. The V end was cut by 3 bases, the J end by 4 bases, with 13 bases between. CDR3 region: CASSMEATLYNEQFF. The CDR3 region has the DNA TGTGCCAGTAGTATGGAGGCCACCCTTTACAATGAGCAGTTCTTC.

The rearrangement links TRBV7-2 to TRBJ2-3; 9 bases line up with TRBD2. CDR1 and CDR2 from the germline V gene are SGHTA and FQGNSA. This CDR3 comprises 15 residues. V trimming: 4 bases; J trimming: 3 bases; junction bases outside the gene matches: 5. The CDR3 region has the DNA TGTGCCAGCAGCTGGGCTAGCGGGGTAACAGATACGCAGTATTTT. Protein product: CASSWASGVTDTQYF.

This clone was found a few times. The rearrangement links TRBV28 to TRBJ2-5; possible D gene TRBD2, 6 bases. Germline-derived CDR1 and CDR2 are MDHEN and SYDVKM. This CDR3 comprises 14 residues. V was shortened by 6 bases and J by 9 bases, with 20 bases between the two germline ends. This CDR3 is CASSRTSTRRAQYF. DNA for the CDR3: TGTGCCAGCAGCCGTACTAGCACCCGAAGGGCCCAGTACTTC. The full variable domain, with the rest looked up from reference TRBV28 and TRBJ2-5, is DVKVTQSSRYLVKRTGEKVFLECVQDMDHENMFWYRQDPGLGLRLIYFSYDVKMKEKGDIPEGYSVSREKKERFSLILESASTNQTSMYLCASSRTSTRRAQYFGPGTRLLVL.

This sequence joins TRBV30 and TRBJ1-5; TRBD1 aligns across 8 bases. After removal of 0 bases from V and 2 bases from J, the junction contained 0 bases not matched to a gene. From germline, CDR1 is GTSNPN and CDR2 SVGIG (reference sequence). This CDR3 contains 14 residues. This CDR3 reads CAWSVTGGNQPQHF. For the CDR3, the DNA is TGTGCCTGGAGTGTGACAGGGGGCAATCAGCCCCAGCATTTT.

The chain links TRBV5-6 to TRBJ1-6; D may be TRBD1 (6 bases). The CDR3 totals 14 residues. Trimming left V 4 bases short and J 4 bases short, with 9 bases between. Looked up from germline, CDR1 is SGHDT and CDR2 is YYEEEE. DNA for the CDR3: TGTGCCAGCAGCCAGGACAGATATAATTCACCCCTCCACTTT. Its translation: CASSQDRYNSPLHF.

Here the CDR3 reads CASSLDRGAGYGYTF. CDR3 sequence (DNA): TGTGCCAGCAGTTTAGATCGGGGGGCAGGGTATGGCTACACCTTC. The chain uses TRBV27 and TRBJ1-2; a possible D gene is TRBD1 (6 bases). The CDR3 length is 15 residues. CDR1 is MNHEY, CDR2 SMNVEV, per germline (reference sequence). V was shortened by 2 bases and J by 5 bases, with 15 bases between the two germline ends.

This clone occurred once. This chain uses TRBV14 with TRBJ2-1, with 7 positions matching TRBD1. With 6 bases clipped from V and 6 bases from J, the junction kept 11 bases outside the gene matches. In germline, CDR1 is SGHDN, CDR2 FVKESK. This CDR3 has 15 amino acids. The CDR3 sequence: CASRQGQPGTNEQFF. For the CDR3, the DNA is TGTGCCAGCAGGCAGGGACAGCCCGGAACCAATGAGCAGTTCTTC.

The gene calls are TRBV14 and TRBJ2-7; a weak D match, TRBD2 (5 bases). V lost 0 bases, J lost 5 bases, and 17 bases lay in between. CDR1 and CDR2 from the germline V gene are SGHDN and FVKESK. This CDR3 has 16 amino acids. In DNA, the CDR3 is TGTGCCAGCAGCCAAGATGAGCGGCATCCCGTGGACGAGCAGTACTTC. Translation gives CASSQDERHPVDEQYF.

V is TRBV24-1 and J is TRBJ2-1; the D gene is possibly TRBD1 (6 bases). Trimming took 3 bases from V and 8 from J, leaving 13 bases between them. Germline V gene lookup returns CDR1 KGHDR and CDR2 SFDVKD. The CDR3 loop spans 14 amino acids. For the CDR3, the DNA is TGTGCCACCAGTGATCCCGGGACACTACATGAGCAGTTCTTC. It encodes CATSDPGTLHEQFF.

This clone appeared many times. The chain uses TRBV6-2 or TRBV6-3 and TRBJ2-7; TRBD2 matches at 10 bases. Losses at the gene ends were 0 bases for V and 8 bases for J; bases not matched to a gene: 4. This CDR3 region has 14 residues. The germline V gene encodes CDR1 MNHEY and CDR2 SVGEGT. In DNA, the CDR3 is TGTGCCAGCAGTTACTCTAGCGGGGGGCTCCAGCAGTACTTC. It yields the protein CASSYSSGGLQQYF.

The V call is TRBV7-3, the J call TRBJ2-7, with 8 bases matching TRBD1. V shed 3 bases, J shed 5 bases, and the junction held 3 bases outside the gene matches. This CDR3 comprises 13 residues. Germline V lookup: CDR1 SGHTA, CDR2 FQGTGA. The CDR3 spells CASSLTGAHEQYF. In DNA form, the CDR3 reads TGTGCCAGCAGCTTGACAGGGGCCCACGAGCAGTACTTC. The full variable domain, with the rest looked up from reference TRBV7-3 and TRBJ2-7, is GAGVSQTPSNKVTEKGKYVELRCDPISGHTALYWYRQSLGQGPEFLIYFQGTGAADDSGLPNDRFFAVRPEGSVSTLKIQRTERGDSAVYLCASSLTGAHEQYFGPGTRLTVT.

The J gene is TRBJ2-7, the V gene TRBV19; D may be TRBD2 (6 bases). Trimming took off 4 bases at V and 1 base at J, with 23 bases between the two ends. From germline, CDR1 is LNHDA and CDR2 SQIVND (reference sequence). This CDR3 has 18 residues. CDR3 DNA: TGTGCCAGTAGTACACAGGTGGAGGTGGCAGGGAGGTCCTACGAGCAGTACTTC. The encoded protein is CASSTQVEVAGRSYEQYF.

This chain uses TRBV5-3 with TRBJ1-2; a possible D gene is TRBD1 (6 bases). TRBV5-3 is reported as an ORF; its role is uncertain. Trimming shortened V by 4 bases and J by 2 bases, and 9 bases separated the two germline ends. The length of the CDR3 is 13 residues. The CDR3 region is CARSKTGNYGYTF. The CDR3 DNA follows: TGTGCCAGAAGCAAGACAGGAAACTATGGCTACACCTTC.

The chain combines TRBV2 with TRBJ1-5; 7 bases agree with TRBD1. The V and J ends lost 6 bases and 0 bases, in that order; junction bases with no gene match: 5. The germline V gene encodes CDR1 SNHLY and CDR2 FYNNEI. This CDR3 is built from 15 residues. Here the CDR3 reads CASRRDSHSNQPQHF. CDR3 nucleotide sequence: TGTGCCAGCAGACGGGACAGCCATAGCAATCAGCCCCAGCATTTT.

The chain links TRBV9 to TRBJ1-2; no reliable D call. V was pared by 3 bases and J by 7 bases, with 13 bases between. Germline values: CDR1 SGDLS, CDR2 YYNGEE. The CDR3 sequence is 13 residues long. The DNA of the CDR3 is TGTGCCAGCAGCGCGTCCACGGTCTCTGGCTACACCTTC. Its translation: CASSASTVSGYTF.

This sequence joins TRBV2 and TRBJ1-6; the D is unclear. Deletions cut 8 bases from V and 7 bases from J, with 12 bases between. This CDR3 spans 13 amino acids. Germline lookup yields CDR1 SNHLY and CDR2 FYNNEI. CDR3 nucleotide sequence: TGTGCCAGCGGAGGTGAATCGAATTCACCCCTCCACTTT. Amino acids: CASGGESNSPLHF.